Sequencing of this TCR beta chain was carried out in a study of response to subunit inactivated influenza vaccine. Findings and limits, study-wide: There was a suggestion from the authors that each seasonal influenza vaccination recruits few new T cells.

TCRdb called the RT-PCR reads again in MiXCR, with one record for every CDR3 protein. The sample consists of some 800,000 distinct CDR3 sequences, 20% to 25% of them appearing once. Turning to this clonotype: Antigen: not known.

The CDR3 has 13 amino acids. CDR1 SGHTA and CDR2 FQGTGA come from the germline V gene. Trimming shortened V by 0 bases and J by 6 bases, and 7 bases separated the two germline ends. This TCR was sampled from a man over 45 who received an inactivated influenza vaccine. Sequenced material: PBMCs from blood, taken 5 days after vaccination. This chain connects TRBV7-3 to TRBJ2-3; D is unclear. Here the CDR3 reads CASSLTYGDTQYF. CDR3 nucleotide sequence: TGTGCCAGCAGCTTAACGTATGGCGATACGCAGTATTTT.